These 23 T cell receptor beta chains were sequenced from one sample in a study of cytotoxic CD8 clonotypes in ibrutinib-treated CLL. This table comes from immunoSEQ multiplex PCR, and its TCRdb copy is limited to in-frame clones, with some not included. This sample carries 100,000 to 150,000 clones, 80% to 90% of them seen once, and the ten largest clones take roughly 2%. Sequences were derived from PBMCs, sampled after 24 months of ibrutinib treatment. Every receptor here comes from a human donor with chronic lymphocytic leukemia.

V is TRBV5-1 and J is TRBJ2-4; D unresolved. Trimming left V 0 bases short and J 8 bases short, with 12 bases between. The CDR3 length is 14 residues. Per germline, CDR1 SGHRS and CDR2 YFSETQ. CDR3 sequence: CASSLARSLDIQYF. CDR3 DNA sequence: TGCGCCAGCAGCTTGGCTCGGAGTCTGGACATTCAGTACTTC.

The chain recombines TRBV28 with TRBJ1-2; D gene ambiguous. The ends were cut back, 5 bases at V and 1 base at J, with 14 bases in the middle. The CDR3 is 15 amino acids. CDR1 and CDR2 from the germline V gene are MDHEN and SYDVKM. CDR3 sequence: CASSDPPINNYGYTF. DNA for the CDR3: TGTGCCAGCAGTGACCCCCCGATTAATAACTATGGCTACACCTTC.

The chain carries TRBV6-1 and TRBJ2-3, with 9 nucleotides matching TRBD2. The germline CDR1 and CDR2 sequences are MNHNS and SASEGT. The CDR3 loop spans 16 amino acids. Trimming at V came to 3 bases and at J to 0 bases, leaving 4 bases not matched to a gene. The DNA of the CDR3 is TGTGCCAGCAGTGAGCCGCGGGGGGGAAGCACAGATACGCAGTATTTT. Translating it yields CASSEPRGGSTDTQYF.

This chain connects TRBV4-2 to TRBJ1-4, with 7 bases that match TRBD1. Germline V lookup: CDR1 LGHNA, CDR2 YNFKEQ. Trimming cost V 4 bases and J 8 bases; bases outside gene matches: 7. The CDR3 extends over 14 amino acids. CDR3 sequence: CASSPDRDREKLFF. The CDR3 bases are TGTGCCAGCAGCCCAGACAGGGATCGGGAAAAACTGTTTTTT.

V and J are TRBV4-1 and TRBJ2-3; D remains ambiguous. The CDR3 totals 17 residues. CDR1 and CDR2 from the germline V gene are MGHRA and YSYEKL. Trimming shortened V by 0 bases and J by 3 bases, and 16 bases separated the two germline ends. CDR3 nucleotide sequence: TGCGCCAGCAGCCAAGATCAAGTAAGGGCCAGGACAGATACGCAGTATTTT. This translates into CASSQDQVRARTDTQYF.

The chain joins TRBV6-5 to TRBJ2-2, with D possibly being TRBD1 (5 bases). Between the trimmed V and J ends, which lost 4 bases and 4 bases, there was a span of 10 bases. Germline V gene lookup returns CDR1 MNHEY and CDR2 SVGAGI. CDR3 size: 14 residues. The CDR3 coding sequence is TGTGCCAGCAGTTCCCTTGGGGCCACCGGGGAGCTGTTTTTT. It specifies CASSSLGATGELFF.

CDR3: CASSSRYSNQPQHF. CDR3 DNA sequence: TGTGCCAGCAGTTCCAGGTATAGCAATCAGCCCCAGCATTTT. The gene calls are TRBV13 and TRBJ1-5; D not resolved. The CDR3 length is 14 residues. The germline V gene encodes CDR1 PRHDT and CDR2 FYEKMQ (reference sequence). V was cut by 6 bases and J by 0 bases, with 9 bases left in between.

The chain employs TRBV23-1 and TRBJ1-5; unclear D gene. TRBV23-1 is treated as an ORF (open reading frame) with a function not yet certain. This CDR3 has 15 amino acids. Deletions cut 4 bases from V and 2 bases from J, with 12 bases between. The CDR3 region has the DNA TGCGCCAGCAGTCCCCCGACCGGGGGCAATCAGCCCCAGCATTTT. This gives the protein CASSPPTGGNQPQHF.

This clone was counted a few times. This chain joins TRBV7-2 and TRBJ1-2; 7 bases line up with TRBD1. This CDR3 region has 13 residues. CDR1 is SGHTA and CDR2 is FQGNSA in the germline V gene. V shed 5 bases, J shed 8 bases, and the junction held 8 bases outside the gene matches. CDR3 amino acids: CASSTDRVGGYTF. The CDR3 DNA reads as TGTGCCAGCAGCACTGACAGGGTGGGCGGCTACACCTTC.

The rearrangement joins TRBV18 to TRBJ2-2; TRBD1 aligns across 9 bases. Germline CDR1 reads KGHSH; CDR2 reads LQKENI. Trimming removed 6 bases from V and 0 bases from J; junction bases left unmatched: 5. The CDR3 is 16 residues long. In DNA, the CDR3 is TGTGCCAGCTCGGGACAGGGACCAGCGAACACCGGGGAGCTGTTTTTT. Translating gives CASSGQGPANTGELFF.

CDR3 loop: CASSIRARGYGYTF. CDR3 DNA sequence: TGTGCCAGCAGCATAAGGGCCAGAGGCTATGGCTACACCTTC. The J gene is TRBJ1-2, the V gene TRBV6-5, with D unresolved. CDR1 is MNHEY and CDR2 is SVGAGI in the germline V gene. V lost 6 bases to trimming and J lost 4 bases, with 15 bases between them. This CDR3 is built from 14 residues.

This chain connects TRBV27 to TRBJ1-4, with 8 bases fitting TRBD1. The CDR3 spans 16 residues. With V trimmed by 1 base and J by 0 bases, 1 base remained unmatched. CDR1 is MNHEY, CDR2 SMNVEV, per germline (reference sequence). The CDR3 nucleotides read TGTGCCAGCAGTTTATGGACAGGGACAACTAATGAAAAACTGTTTTTT. Its protein product is CASSLWTGTTNEKLFF. The complete variable domain, with remaining parts taken from reference TRBV27 and TRBJ1-4, reads EAQVTQNPRYLITVTGKKLTVTCSQNMNHEYMSWYRQDPGLGLRQIYYSMNVEVTDKGDVPEGYKVSRKEKRNFPLILESPSPNQTSLYFCASSLWTGTTNEKLFFGSGTQLSVL.

This clone was detected only once. The J gene is TRBJ1-5, the V gene TRBV2; 10 nucleotides match TRBD1. Germline V gene sequence: CDR1 SNHLY, CDR2 FYNNEI. The CDR3 runs 15 residues. The ends lost 5 bases at V and 6 bases at J; junction bases unmatched: 7. As DNA, the CDR3 is TGTGCCAGCAGTACGGACAGGGGGGTCGGTCAGCCCCAGCATTTT. Translation: CASSTDRGVGQPQHF.

This rearrangement joins TRBV5-4 to TRBJ2-1; D gene unclear. The CDR3 runs 16 residues. Germline lookup yields CDR1 SGHNT and CDR2 YYREEE (reference sequence). Between the trimmed V and J ends, which lost 3 bases and 3 bases, there was a span of 16 bases. The CDR3 loop reads CASSSSGSGIYNEQFF. CDR3 coding DNA: TGTGCCAGCAGCTCGTCGGGTTCTGGGATCTACAATGAGCAGTTCTTC.

V usage is TRBV27 and J usage is TRBJ2-4, with 7 bases that match TRBD2. V shed 6 bases, J shed 7 bases, and the junction held 30 bases outside the gene matches. The V gene's germline CDR1 is MNHEY and CDR2 SMNVEV (reference sequence). The CDR3 has 21 residues. Written as DNA, the CDR3 is TGTGCCAGCAGCTCGGCGACTAGCACAACTCGCCGACTCGGGGGGAGGAACATTCAGTACTTC. Protein: CASSSATSTTRRLGGRNIQYF.

The chain couples TRBV28 to TRBJ1-5, with D maybe TRBD1 (6 bases). The CDR3 contains 14 residues. Germline CDR1 MDHEN, CDR2 SYDVKM. The germline V and J ends were trimmed by 6 bases and 7 bases, with 16 bases remaining between them. CDR3 DNA sequence: TGTGCCAGCAGCCGCGAGACAGGTCCCCAGCCCCAGCATTTT. Amino acids: CASSRETGPQPQHF.

The chain uses TRBV5-4 and TRBJ1-1, with D possibly matching TRBD1 (6 bases). Germline CDR1 and CDR2: SGHNT and YYREEE (reference sequence). Trimming stripped 6 bases from V and 3 bases from J, with 21 bases between. This CDR3 has 16 amino acids. CDR3 protein: CASNSRNNKGDTEAFF. CDR3 nucleotides: TGTGCCAGCAACAGCCGGAACAACAAGGGGGACACTGAAGCTTTCTTT.

This chain connects TRBV2 to TRBJ2-7, with 9 bases identical to TRBD1. J lost 5 bases, V lost 7 bases, and 6 bases had no gene match. Germline-derived CDR1 and CDR2 are SNHLY and FYNNEI. The length of the CDR3 is 13 residues. The CDR3 nucleotides read TGTGCCAGCAAGGGGACAGGGTTAAACGAGCAGTACTTC. Protein product: CASKGTGLNEQYF.

The chain carries TRBV7-2 and TRBJ2-3, with 10 bases identical to TRBD2. This CDR3 has 15 amino acids. Germline lookup yields CDR1 SGHTA and CDR2 FQGNSA. V gave up 3 bases and J gave up 11 bases; unmatched junction bases: 11. The CDR3 here is CASSFRASGSGGQYF. CDR3 sequence (DNA): TGTGCCAGCAGCTTCAGAGCTAGCGGGAGTGGGGGGCAGTATTTT.

The chain combines TRBV28 with TRBJ2-7; no definite D call. The V and J ends lost 1 base and 4 bases respectively, with 17 bases between them. In germline, CDR1 is MDHEN, CDR2 SYDVKM. This CDR3 is built from 16 residues. The CDR3 region has the DNA TGTGCCAGCAGTTTATCGGTGGTAGGGTTTGGGTACGAGCAGTACTTC. It specifies CASSLSVVGFGYEQYF.

The rearrangement joins TRBV29-1 to TRBJ2-5; D gene unclear. This CDR3 region has 10 residues. Per germline, CDR1 SQVTM and CDR2 ANQGSEA. Between the trimmed V and J ends, which lost 1 base and 5 bases, there was a span of 2 bases. The CDR3 protein is CSVEGETQYF. The CDR3 DNA follows: TGCAGCGTTGAAGGGGAGACCCAGTACTTC.

The rearrangement links TRBV27 to TRBJ1-3, with unresolved D. V was clipped by 8 bases and J by 3 bases, with 11 bases between them. The CDR3 length is 13 residues. From germline, CDR1 is MNHEY and CDR2 SMNVEV (reference sequence). The CDR3 DNA follows: TGTGCCAGCGGCCCCTTACATGGAAACACCATATATTTT. Encoded protein: CASGPLHGNTIYF.

This clone has a single count. The chain has TRBV7-2 and TRBJ2-7; D perhaps matches TRBD2 (6 bases). Germline values: CDR1 SGHTA, CDR2 FQGNSA. Trimming pared 3 bases from V and 2 bases from J, leaving 11 bases between. This CDR3 has 14 amino acids. The CDR3 spells CASSFHAGPYEQYF. DNA for the CDR3: TGTGCCAGCAGCTTCCACGCGGGGCCCTACGAGCAGTACTTC.